The clone carrying this T cell receptor (beta chain) was observed a single time. The second PCR ran about 6 to 11 cycles with a sample-barcoded 5' primer and J-beta primers. TCRdb recomputed calls from the 5' RACE reads with MiXCR, one row per CDR3 protein. The sample has around 870,000 distinct CDR3 sequences, around 26% seen once. V was shortened by 7 bases and J by 2 bases, with 11 bases between the two germline ends. The CDR3 runs to 13 residues. The sample originates from a study of blood T cells in healthy people across ages. The sequenced sample consisted of blood. The TCR comes from a woman of 80 years or more in good health. This chain uses TRBV12-3 or TRBV12-4 with TRBJ1-2; no definite D call. The CDR3 protein is CASTQWINYGYTF. CDR3 in DNA: TGTGCCAGCACACAGTGGATAAACTATGGCTACACCTTC.